This is a list of T cell receptor beta chains from one sample in a study of blood T cells in healthy people across ages. TCRdb re-derived calls from the 5' RACE reads in MiXCR, one entry per CDR3 protein. This table holds almost 1 million distinct CDR3 sequences, roughly 51% found once. Input material: blood. Every receptor here comes from an older woman in good health. The CDR3 runs from the conserved cysteine through the conserved F or W. The order of the fields is J gene, clone size, V gene, D gene, CDR3 DNA, CDR3 protein. A D gene is named only where the DNA matches it firmly. Rows may omit the clone size; those that give it use once, few, many or a size class.

TRBJ2-1 | NA | TRBV2 | NA | TGTGCCAGCAGTGTGTTCAGCAATGAGCAGTTCTTC | CASSVFSNEQFF
TRBJ2-1 | NA | TRBV20-1 | TRBD2 | TGCAGTGCTAGAATGAGACTAGCGGCTTACAATGAGCAGTTCTTC | CSARMRLAAYNEQFF
TRBJ2-7 | NA | TRBV28 | NA | TGTGCCAGCAGTTTTCCGGGACATTCCTCCTACGAGCAGTACTTC | CASSFPGHSSYEQYF
TRBJ2-3 | NA | TRBV4-1 | NA | TGCGCCAGCAGCCGCTTCCGGGACACCGACACAGATACGCAGTATTTT | CASSRFRDTDTDTQYF
TRBJ2-7 | few | TRBV20-1 | TRBD2 | TGCAGTGCTAGAGCCTCCGGGACTAGTCGCTACGAGCAGTACTTC | CSARASGTSRYEQYF
TRBJ2-5 | NA | TRBV4-1 | TRBD2 | TGCGCCAGCAGCCAAGTGCAGCGGGGGGAGACCCAGTACTTC | CASSQVQRGETQYF
TRBJ1-1 | NA | TRBV21-1 | NA | TGTGCCAGCCTGGGGGATTGCTGCCCCAACTGTAGTTGCAGGGCTTTCTTT | CASLGDCCPNCSCRAFF
TRBJ2-1 | NA | TRBV20-1 | NA | TGCAGTGCGGAAGAGGACAATGAGCAGTTCTTC | CSAEEDNEQFF
TRBJ1-2 | NA | TRBV4-1 | NA | TGCGCCAGCAGTCCGCGTGATGCGGTCTATGGCTACACCTTC | CASSPRDAVYGYTF
TRBJ2-7 | few | TRBV4-3 | TRBD2 | TGCGCCAGCAGCCAAGACGACCCAGGGACTAGCTACCCCTACGAGCAGTACTTC | CASSQDDPGTSYPYEQYF
TRBJ1-2 | NA | TRBV5-1 | NA | TGCGCCAGCAGCCGAGCGGGGAACCGAGTCTATGGCTACACCTTC | CASSRAGNRVYGYTF
TRBJ2-1 | NA | TRBV20-1 | NA | TGCAGTGCTCGGCAGTCTCCCTCCTACAATGAGCAGTTCTTC | CSARQSPSYNEQFF
TRBJ2-7 | few | TRBV7-2 | TRBD1 | TGTGCCAGCAGCTTAGGTGGGACAGTCGAGCAGTACTTC | CASSLGGTVEQYF
TRBJ2-3 | few | TRBV12-3/TRBV12-4 | TRBD1 | TGTGCCAGCATCCCCCGACAGGGTCGCACAGATACGCAGTATTTT | CASIPRQGRTDTQYF
TRBJ2-1 | NA | TRBV20-1 | NA | TGCAGTGCTAGGGCGGCGAGCTCCTACAATGAGCAGTTCTTC | CSARAASSYNEQFF
TRBJ1-6 | NA | TRBV27 | NA | TGTACCAGCAGTTTACAGGGCGGGAATTCACCCCTCCACTTT | CTSSLQGGNSPLHF
TRBJ2-1 | NA | TRBV20-1 | TRBD2 | TGCAGTGCTGGTAAGACTAGCGGTAATGAGCAGTTCTTC | CSAGKTSGNEQFF
TRBJ2-7 | NA | TRBV5-1 | NA | TGCGCCAGCAGCTTGGACTCGGCGGGGTACGAGCAGTACTTC | CASSLDSAGYEQYF
TRBJ2-1 | few | TRBV7-2 | NA | TGTGCCAGCAGCCCGGGACATCTAATTAGCTCCTACAATGAGCAGTTCTTC | CASSPGHLISSYNEQFF
TRBJ2-6 | few | TRBV7-9 | NA | TGTGCCAGCAGCTTACTTCAGGGGAGGACTGGGGCCAACGTCCTGACTTTC | CASSLLQGRTGANVLTF